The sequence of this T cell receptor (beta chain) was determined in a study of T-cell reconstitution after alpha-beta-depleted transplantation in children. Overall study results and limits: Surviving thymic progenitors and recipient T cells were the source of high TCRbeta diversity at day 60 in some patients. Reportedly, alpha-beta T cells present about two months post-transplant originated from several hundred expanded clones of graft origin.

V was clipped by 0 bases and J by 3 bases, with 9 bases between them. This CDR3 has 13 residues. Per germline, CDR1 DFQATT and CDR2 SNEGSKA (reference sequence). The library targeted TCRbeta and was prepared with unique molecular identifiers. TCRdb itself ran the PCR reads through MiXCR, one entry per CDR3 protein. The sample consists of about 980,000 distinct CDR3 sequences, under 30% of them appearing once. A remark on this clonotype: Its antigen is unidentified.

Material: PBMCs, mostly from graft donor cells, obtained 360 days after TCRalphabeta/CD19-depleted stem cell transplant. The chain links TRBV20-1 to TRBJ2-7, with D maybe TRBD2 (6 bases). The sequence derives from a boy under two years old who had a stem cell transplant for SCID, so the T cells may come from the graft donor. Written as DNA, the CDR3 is TGCAGTGCTAGAGATACGGGGGACTACGAGCAGTACTTC. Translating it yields CSARDTGDYEQYF.